Described below is a single TCR beta chain sequence and its context. The target antigen is unknown. The authors made the TRB cDNA libraries by 5' RACE using UMI labels. One entry per CDR3 protein, without DNA, is what TCRdb gives after re-calling the 5' RACE reads. Its listing shows 75,000 to 100,000 distinct CDR3 sequences. The sample originates from a study of CXCR3-negative and CXCR3-positive naive CD8 T cells. Broader study findings: CXCR3-positive naive cells had more hydrophobic TRB CDR3s than CXCR3-negative naive cells. Memory CD8+ cells showed much lower diversity, while both naive subsets displayed comparably high diversity. Naive cells, whether CXCR3-negative or CXCR3-positive, had similar TRBV-TRBJ usage, while memory cells differed.

Naive CD8+ T cells showed CD45RO-CCR7+CD27+CD95-. The CDR3 runs to 16 residues. Per germline, CDR1 SGHDT and CDR2 YYEEEE. This sequence joins TRBV5-6 and TRBJ2-1; TCRdb gives TRBD1 as the D gene, but with no DNA this cannot be confirmed. The sequence was obtained from a human donor in good health. Some clones in this sample may be carry-over from other donors' samples. The sample was naive CXCR3- CD8+ T cells from blood. Stated subset: CD45RO-CCR7+CD27+CD95- naive CD8+ T cells lacking CXCR3 (TNR3-). This chain's CDR3 is CASSWTAGASYNEQFF.